This T cell receptor beta chain is drawn from a study of chemoradiotherapy in HPV16-positive cancers. For the study at large: Functional T-cell assays on a couple of HPV16-positive patients' cells defined candidate HPV-specific clones and common TCR motifs.

Per the germline V gene, CDR1 is MNHEY and CDR2 is SVGAGI. This CDR3 is built from 12 residues. V lost 5 bases to trimming and J lost 5 bases, with 6 bases between them. Study-wide findings and caveats: HPV-responsive T-cell expansion during chemoradiotherapy was linked to improved recurrence-free survival in HPV16-positive patients. The functional HPV-specific definition rests on just a couple of HPV16-positive patients.

In the case of this clone: As yet, its antigen is unknown.

The repertoire was sequenced with immunoSEQ multiplex PCR; TCRdb's copy has only in-frame clones and lacks some. The table includes some 70,000 clones, 88% detected once. The sequencing here drew on blood, taken from a patient who underwent chemoradiotherapy. V and J are TRBV6-5 and TRBJ1-4; D not certain. This clonotype originated in a human donor with HPV-associated anogenital cancer. The CDR3 region has the DNA TGTGCCAGCAGTAGGTTCAATGAAAAACTGTTTTTT. Translation: CASSRFNEKLFF.